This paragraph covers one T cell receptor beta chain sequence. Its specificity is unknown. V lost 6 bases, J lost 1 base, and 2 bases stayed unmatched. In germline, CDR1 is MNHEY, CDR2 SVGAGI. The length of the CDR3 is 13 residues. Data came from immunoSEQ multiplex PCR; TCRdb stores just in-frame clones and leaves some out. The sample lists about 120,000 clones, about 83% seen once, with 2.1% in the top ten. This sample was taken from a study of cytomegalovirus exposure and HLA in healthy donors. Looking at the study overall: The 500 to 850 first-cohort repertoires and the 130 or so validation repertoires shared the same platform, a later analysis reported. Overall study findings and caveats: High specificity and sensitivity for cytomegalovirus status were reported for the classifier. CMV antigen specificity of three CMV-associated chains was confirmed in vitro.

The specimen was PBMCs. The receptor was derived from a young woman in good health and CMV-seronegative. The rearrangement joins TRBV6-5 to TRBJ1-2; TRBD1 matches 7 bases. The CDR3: CASRGTVNYGYTF. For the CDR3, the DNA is TGTGCCAGCAGAGGGACAGTTAACTATGGCTACACCTTC.